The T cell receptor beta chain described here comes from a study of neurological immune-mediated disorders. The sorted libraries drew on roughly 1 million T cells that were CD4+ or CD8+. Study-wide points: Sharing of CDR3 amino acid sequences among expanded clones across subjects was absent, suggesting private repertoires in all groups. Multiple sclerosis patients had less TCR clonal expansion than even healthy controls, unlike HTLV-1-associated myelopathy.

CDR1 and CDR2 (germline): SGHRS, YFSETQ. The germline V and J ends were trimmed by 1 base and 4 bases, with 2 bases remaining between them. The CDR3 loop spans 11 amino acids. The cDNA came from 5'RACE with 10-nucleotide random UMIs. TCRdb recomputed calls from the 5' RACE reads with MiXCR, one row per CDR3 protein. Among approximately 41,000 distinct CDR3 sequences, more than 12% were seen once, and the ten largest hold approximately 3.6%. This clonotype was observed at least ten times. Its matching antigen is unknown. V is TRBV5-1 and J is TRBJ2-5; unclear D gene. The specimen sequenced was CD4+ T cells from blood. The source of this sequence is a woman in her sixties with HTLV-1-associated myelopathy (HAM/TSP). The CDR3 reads CASSLLETQYF. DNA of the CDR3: TGCGCCAGCAGCTTGCTAGAGACCCAGTACTTC.